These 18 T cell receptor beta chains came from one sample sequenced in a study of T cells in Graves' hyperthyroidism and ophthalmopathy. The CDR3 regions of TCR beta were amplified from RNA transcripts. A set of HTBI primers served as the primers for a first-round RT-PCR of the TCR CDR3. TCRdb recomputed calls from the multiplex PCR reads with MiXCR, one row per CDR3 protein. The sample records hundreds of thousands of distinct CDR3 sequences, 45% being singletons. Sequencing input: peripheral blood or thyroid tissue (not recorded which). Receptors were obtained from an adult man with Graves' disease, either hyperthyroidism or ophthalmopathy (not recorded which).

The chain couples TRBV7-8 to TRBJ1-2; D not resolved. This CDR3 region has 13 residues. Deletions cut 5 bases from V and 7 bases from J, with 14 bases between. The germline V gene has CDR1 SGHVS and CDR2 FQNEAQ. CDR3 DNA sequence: TGTGCCAGCAGCCCAAAGATGGAAGGTGGCTACACCTTC. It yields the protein CASSPKMEGGYTF.

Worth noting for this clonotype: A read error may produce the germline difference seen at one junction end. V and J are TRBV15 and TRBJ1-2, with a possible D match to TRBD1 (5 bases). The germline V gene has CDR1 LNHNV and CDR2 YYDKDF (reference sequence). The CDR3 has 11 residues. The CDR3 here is CATSRDGTLLF. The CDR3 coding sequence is TGTGCCACCAGCAGAGACGGGACCCTCCTCTTC.

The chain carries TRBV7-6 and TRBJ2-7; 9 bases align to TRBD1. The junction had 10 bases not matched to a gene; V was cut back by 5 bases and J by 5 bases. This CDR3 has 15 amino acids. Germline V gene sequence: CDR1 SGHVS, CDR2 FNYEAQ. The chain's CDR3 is CASSPSGTGSNEQYF. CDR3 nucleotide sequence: TGTGCCAGCAGCCCGTCCGGGACAGGGTCCAACGAGCAGTACTTC.

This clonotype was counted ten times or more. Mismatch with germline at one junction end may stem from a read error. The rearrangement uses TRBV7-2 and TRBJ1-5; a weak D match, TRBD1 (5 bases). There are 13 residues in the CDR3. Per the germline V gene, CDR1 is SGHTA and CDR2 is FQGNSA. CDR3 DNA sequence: TGCGCCAGCAGCTTGACAGGCAATCAGCCCCAGCATTTT. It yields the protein CASSLTGNQPQHF.

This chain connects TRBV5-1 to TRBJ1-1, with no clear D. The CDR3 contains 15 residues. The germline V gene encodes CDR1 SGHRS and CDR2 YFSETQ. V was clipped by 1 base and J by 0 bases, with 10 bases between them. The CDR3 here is CASSLIGNLNTEAFF. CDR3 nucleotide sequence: TGCGCCAGCAGCTTGATTGGGAACCTGAACACTGAAGCTTTCTTT.

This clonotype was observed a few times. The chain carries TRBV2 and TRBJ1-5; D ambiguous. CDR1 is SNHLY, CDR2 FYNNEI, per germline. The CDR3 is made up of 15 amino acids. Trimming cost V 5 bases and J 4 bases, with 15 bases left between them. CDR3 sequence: CASSLVSQRNQPQHF. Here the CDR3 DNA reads TGTGCCAGCAGTTTGGTAAGTCAGAGGAATCAGCCCCAGCATTTT.

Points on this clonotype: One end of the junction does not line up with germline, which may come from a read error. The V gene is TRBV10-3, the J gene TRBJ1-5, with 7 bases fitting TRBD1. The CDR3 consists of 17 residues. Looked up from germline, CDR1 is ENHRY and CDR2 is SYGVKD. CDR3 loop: CASSYWRPGQSNQPQHF. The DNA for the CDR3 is TGTGCCAGCAGTTACTGGAGGCCGGGACAGAGCAATCAGCCCCAGCATTTT.

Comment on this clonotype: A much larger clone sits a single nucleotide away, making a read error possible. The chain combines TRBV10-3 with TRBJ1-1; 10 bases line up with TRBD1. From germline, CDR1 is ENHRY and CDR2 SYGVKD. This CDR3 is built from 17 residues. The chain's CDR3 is CTISELRTGGLNTEAFF. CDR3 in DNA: TGTACCATCAGTGAGCTAAGGACAGGGGGATTGAACACTGAAGCTTTCTTT.

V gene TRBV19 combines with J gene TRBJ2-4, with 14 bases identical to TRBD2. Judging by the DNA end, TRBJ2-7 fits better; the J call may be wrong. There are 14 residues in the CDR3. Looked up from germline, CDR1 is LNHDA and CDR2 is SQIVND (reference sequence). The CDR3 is CASTPGLAGDEQYF. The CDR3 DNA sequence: TGTGCCAGTACCCCGGGACTAGCGGGAGACGAGCAGTACTTC.

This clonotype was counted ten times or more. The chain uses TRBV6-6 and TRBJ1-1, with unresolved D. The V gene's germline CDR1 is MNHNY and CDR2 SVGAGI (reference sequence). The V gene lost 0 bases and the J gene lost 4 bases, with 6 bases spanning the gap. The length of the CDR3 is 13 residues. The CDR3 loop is CASSYSTLTEAFF. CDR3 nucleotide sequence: TGTGCCAGCAGTTACTCGACCCTCACTGAAGCTTTCTTT.

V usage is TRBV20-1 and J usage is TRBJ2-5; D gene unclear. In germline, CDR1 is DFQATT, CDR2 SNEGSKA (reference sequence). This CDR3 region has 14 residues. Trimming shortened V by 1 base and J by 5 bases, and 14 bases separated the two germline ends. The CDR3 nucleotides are TGCAGTGCTAGAGGCCGACACCTCGGGGAGACCCAGTACTTC. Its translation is CSARGRHLGETQYF.

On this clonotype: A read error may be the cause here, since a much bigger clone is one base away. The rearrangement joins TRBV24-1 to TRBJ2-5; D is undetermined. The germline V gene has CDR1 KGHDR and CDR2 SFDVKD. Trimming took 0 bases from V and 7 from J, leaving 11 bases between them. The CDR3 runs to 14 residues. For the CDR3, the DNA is TGTGCCACCAGTGATTTGCAAGAGCATGGGACCCAGTACTTC. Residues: CATSDLQEHGTQYF.

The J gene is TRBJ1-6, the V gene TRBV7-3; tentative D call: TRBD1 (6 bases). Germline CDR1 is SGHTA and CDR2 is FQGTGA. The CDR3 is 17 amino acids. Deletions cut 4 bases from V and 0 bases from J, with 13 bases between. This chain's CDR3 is CASSWGGPSSYNSPLHF. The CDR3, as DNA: TGTGCCAGCAGCTGGGGGGGCCCCAGCTCCTATAATTCACCCCTCCACTTT.

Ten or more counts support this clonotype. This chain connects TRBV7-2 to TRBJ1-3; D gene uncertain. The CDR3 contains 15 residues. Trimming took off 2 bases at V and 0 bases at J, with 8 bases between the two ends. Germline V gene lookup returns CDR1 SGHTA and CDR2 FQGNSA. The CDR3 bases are TGTGCCAGCAGCTTAACGGACCTCTCTGGAAACACCATATATTTT. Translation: CASSLTDLSGNTIYF.

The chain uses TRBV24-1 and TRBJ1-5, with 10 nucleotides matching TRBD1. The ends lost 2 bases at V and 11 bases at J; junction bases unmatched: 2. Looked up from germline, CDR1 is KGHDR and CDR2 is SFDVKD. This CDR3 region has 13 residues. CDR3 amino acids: CATSDSGQGAQHF. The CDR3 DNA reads TGTGCCACCAGTGATTCAGGACAGGGGGCCCAGCATTTT.

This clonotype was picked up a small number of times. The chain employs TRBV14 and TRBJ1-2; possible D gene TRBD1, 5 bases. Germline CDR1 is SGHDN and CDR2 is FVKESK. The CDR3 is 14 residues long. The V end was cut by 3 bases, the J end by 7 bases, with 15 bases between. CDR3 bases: TGTGCCAGCAGCCATCTGGCAGGGCGCAGTGGCTACACCTTC. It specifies CASSHLAGRSGYTF.

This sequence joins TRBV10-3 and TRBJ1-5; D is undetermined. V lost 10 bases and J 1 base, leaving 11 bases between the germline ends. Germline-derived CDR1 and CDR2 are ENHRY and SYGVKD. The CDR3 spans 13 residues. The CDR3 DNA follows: TGTGCCAGCGTCCTAGGGAGCAATCAGCCCCAGCATTTT. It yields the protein CASVLGSNQPQHF.

As DNA, the CDR3 is TGTGCCACGCGAACCGATAATTCACCCCTCCACTTT. Protein: CATRTDNSPLHF. V is TRBV10-3 and J is TRBJ1-6; no definite D call. Germline CDR1 ENHRY, CDR2 SYGVKD. CDR3 length: 12 amino acids. Trimming left V 10 bases short and J 5 bases short, with 9 bases between.